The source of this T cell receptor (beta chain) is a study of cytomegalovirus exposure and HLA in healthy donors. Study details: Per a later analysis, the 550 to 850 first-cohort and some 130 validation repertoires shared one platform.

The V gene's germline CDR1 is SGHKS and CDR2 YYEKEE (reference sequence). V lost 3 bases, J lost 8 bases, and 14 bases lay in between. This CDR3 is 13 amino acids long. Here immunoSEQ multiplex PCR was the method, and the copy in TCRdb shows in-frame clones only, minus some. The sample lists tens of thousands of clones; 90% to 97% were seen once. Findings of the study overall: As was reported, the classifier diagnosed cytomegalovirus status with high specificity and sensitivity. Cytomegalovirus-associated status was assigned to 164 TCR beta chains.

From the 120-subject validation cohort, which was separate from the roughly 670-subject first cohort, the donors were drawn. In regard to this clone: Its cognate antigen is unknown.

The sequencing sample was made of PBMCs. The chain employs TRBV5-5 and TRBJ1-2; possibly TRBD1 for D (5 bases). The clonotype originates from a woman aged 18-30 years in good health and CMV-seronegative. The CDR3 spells CASSYDSPWGYTF. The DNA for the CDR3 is TGTGCCAGCAGCTACGACAGTCCCTGGGGCTACACCTTC.